The TCR beta chain described here comes from a study of cytomegalovirus exposure and HLA in healthy donors. On the study more broadly: The 120 validation repertoires were produced on the same platform as the roughly 690 repertoires of the first cohort. This was reported in a later analysis. Study findings and constraints: It was approximately 150 TCR beta chains that were listed as cytomegalovirus-associated.

In the case of this clone: The antigen is unknown.

Some clones are missing from TCRdb's copy, which holds only in-frame ones; the method was immunoSEQ multiplex PCR. The top ten clones hold approximately 1.5% of a sample with 75,000 to 90,000 clones, 90% to 96% of them seen once. Looked up from germline, CDR1 is SGHTA and CDR2 is FQGNSA. V shed 0 bases and J 6 bases; nucleotides not matched to a gene: 9. The CDR3 is made up of 17 amino acids. The sample comprised PBMCs. The chain combines TRBV7-2 with TRBJ2-1; 9 positions match TRBD2. This TCR was recovered from a man aged 18 to 30 in good health and CMV-seropositive. The CDR3 here is CASSLAEGGRAGNEQFF. CDR3 nucleotide sequence: TGTGCCAGCAGCTTAGCGGAGGGCGGGAGGGCGGGCAATGAGCAGTTCTTC.